The next 24 T cell receptor beta chains were all read from a single sample in a study of molecular identifiers for immune sequencing clone quantification. TCRdb itself ran the PCR reads through MiXCR, one entry per CDR3 protein. The sample has about 500,000 distinct CDR3 sequences; about a fifth are singletons. Sequenced input: naive CD8+ T cells from blood, with Jurkat cell RNA spiked in. Subset of the sample: FACS-sorted CD8+CD4-CCR7+CD45RA+ naive T cells. The receptor source for this set is a human donor in good health. Some libraries in this study had Jurkat cell RNA spiked in.

The J gene is TRBJ2-7, the V gene TRBV11-2; D remains ambiguous. The V gene lost 4 bases and the J gene lost 1 base, with 11 bases spanning the gap. The germline gives CDR1 SGHAT, CDR2 FQNNGV. The CDR3 extends over 14 amino acids. CDR3 coding DNA: TGTGCCAGCAGCTCCCTCTTTCTTTCCTACGAGCAGTACTTC. It encodes CASSSLFLSYEQYF.

The chain links TRBV20-1 to TRBJ1-4; D may be TRBD1 (6 bases). CDR3 length equals 16 residues. Looked up from germline, CDR1 is DFQATT and CDR2 is SNEGSKA (reference sequence). V was clipped by 2 bases and J by 8 bases, with 21 bases between them. This chain's CDR3 is CSARTTGIAVREKLFF. The CDR3 DNA follows: TGCAGTGCTAGAACTACAGGGATAGCCGTTCGGGAAAAACTGTTTTTT.

This clonotype was detected ten times or more. The gene calls are TRBV12-3 or TRBV12-4 and TRBJ2-5; 8 nucleotides match TRBD2. V lost 5 bases to trimming and J lost 4 bases; unmatched junction nucleotides: 3. The CDR3 totals 13 residues. The CDR3 spells CASSEAGVETQYF. The DNA for the CDR3 is TGTGCCAGCAGTGAAGCGGGAGTAGAGACCCAGTACTTC.

A note on this clonotype: Because the CDR3 is missing its conserved closing phenylalanine or tryptophan, this is likely a read error. The rearrangement uses TRBV28 and TRBJ1-2; D is possibly TRBD1 (5 bases). The V end lost 5 bases, the J end lost 2 bases, and 15 bases lay between the germline ends. Germline CDR1 MDHEN, CDR2 SYDVKM. CDR3 length: 15 amino acids. CDR3 in DNA: TGTGCCAGCAGTGAGAATGGGGGATCCAACTATGGCTACACCATC. Protein: CASSENGGSNYGYTI.

This clonotype was seen ten or more times. The V gene is TRBV9, the J gene TRBJ2-3, with D possibly being TRBD2 (6 bases). Germline CDR1 reads SGDLS; CDR2 reads YYNGEE. V dropped 0 bases and J dropped 1 base, with 15 bases sitting between them. The CDR3 covers 17 residues. In DNA form, the CDR3 reads TGTGCCAGCAGCGTAGAAGGAGGGCACGGGGGCACAGATACGCAGTATTTT. Translated: CASSVEGGHGGTDTQYF.

This clonotype was seen many times. In nucleotides, the CDR3 is TGTGCCAGCAGGCATTGGGAGATGGTGGGTGAAGCTTTCTTT. This translates into CASRHWEMVGEAFF. The chain joins TRBV27 to TRBJ1-1; D unresolved. The V end lost 6 bases, the J end lost 7 bases, and 18 bases lay between the germline ends. The germline CDR1 and CDR2 sequences are MNHEY and SMNVEV (reference sequence). This CDR3 is 14 amino acids long.

The chain has TRBV10-3 and TRBJ1-4; possible D gene TRBD1, 6 bases. Germline V gene data show CDR1 as ENHRY and CDR2 as SYGVKD. This CDR3 contains 14 residues. Trimming cost V 9 bases and J 7 bases, with 18 bases left between them. CDR3 coding DNA: TGTGCCATTAACCTGGGGGCCTTCGGTGAAAAACTGTTTTTT. This gives the protein CAINLGAFGEKLFF.

This clonotype was seen many times. This chain joins TRBV4-3 and TRBJ1-3; unclear D gene. The germline CDR1 and CDR2 sequences are LGHNA and YSLEER. V was trimmed by 0 bases and J by 0 bases, leaving 9 bases between them. The CDR3 has 16 residues. Written as DNA, the CDR3 is TGCGCCAGCAGCCAAGATGACGGCGTCTCTGGAAACACCATATATTTT. Protein sequence: CASSQDDGVSGNTIYF.

Note on this clonotype: A much larger clone differs by one base, so this may be a read error. The conserved phenylalanine or tryptophan is not found at the CDR3 terminus, so this likely reflects a read error. The chain carries TRBV6-5 and TRBJ1-4; no clear D gene. CDR3 length: 15 amino acids. The V gene lost 4 bases and the J gene lost 8 bases, with 17 bases spanning the gap. In germline, CDR1 is MNHEY, CDR2 SVGAGI. The DNA of the CDR3 is TGTGCCAGCAGTTCCTCGGGCCCGGGAGAGGAAAAACTGTTTTCT. This sequence encodes CASSSSGPGEEKLFS.

The sample holds many counts of this clonotype. This sequence joins TRBV28 and TRBJ2-7; 8 bases map to TRBD2. Germline CDR1 is MDHEN and CDR2 is SYDVKM. With V trimmed by 6 bases and J by 1 base, 5 bases remained unmatched. This CDR3 is 14 amino acids long. The CDR3 nucleotides read TGTGCCAGCAGCTCGTCTAGCGGGTCCTACGAGCAGTACTTC. This encodes CASSSSSGSYEQYF.

This clonotype was counted many times. This chain uses TRBV7-9 with TRBJ2-5, with a possible D match to TRBD1 (6 bases). Germline V CDR1 and CDR2: SEHNR, FQNEAQ (reference sequence). This CDR3 is 18 amino acids long. Trimming removed 4 bases at V and 0 bases at J, with 21 bases between. CDR3 loop: CASSSTQFRQGYQETQYF. The DNA of the CDR3 is TGTGCCAGCAGCTCGACCCAGTTTAGGCAGGGGTACCAAGAGACCCAGTACTTC.

This clonotype was seen ten or more times. The rearrangement links TRBV2 to TRBJ2-3; 8 nucleotides align to TRBD1. Trimming removed 3 bases from V and 4 bases from J; junction bases left unmatched: 12. The CDR3 has 17 amino acids. The germline CDR1 and CDR2 sequences are SNHLY and FYNNEI. The CDR3 loop is CASSEVSGGRYADTQYF. For the CDR3, the DNA is TGTGCCAGCAGTGAGGTTTCAGGGGGCCGGTATGCAGATACGCAGTATTTT.

The chain joins TRBV9 to TRBJ2-1, with D tentatively TRBD2 (5 bases). Trimming took off 3 bases at V and 6 bases at J, with 7 bases between the two ends. Germline assignment: CDR1 SGDLS and CDR2 YYNGEE. The CDR3 is 12 amino acids. CDR3 nucleotides: TGTGCCAGCAGCGGGACTCCCAATGAGCAGTTCTTC. Its protein product is CASSGTPNEQFF.

The rearrangement links TRBV11-2 to TRBJ2-1, with 10 bases fitting TRBD1. Germline trimming cut 0 bases from V and 3 bases from J; bases unmatched to any gene: 8. Germline V gene data show CDR1 as SGHAT and CDR2 as FQNNGV. This CDR3 comprises 18 residues. CDR3 amino acids: CASSLEGQGPLLYNEQFF. CDR3 coding DNA: TGTGCCAGCAGCTTAGAGGGACAGGGGCCCCTTCTCTACAATGAGCAGTTCTTC.

The V gene is TRBV7-6, the J gene TRBJ2-5, with D unresolved. The ends were cut back, 2 bases at V and 3 bases at J, with 13 bases in the middle. The CDR3 extends over 15 amino acids. Germline V gives CDR1 SGHVS, CDR2 FNYEAQ. CDR3 nucleotide sequence: TGTGCCAGCAGCTTAAACGAAGACGCGAAAGAGACCCAGTACTTC. This sequence encodes CASSLNEDAKETQYF.

The gene calls are TRBV30 and TRBJ2-7, with D unclear. The CDR3 consists of 14 residues. Between the trimmed V and J ends, which lost 2 bases and 1 base, there was a span of 12 bases. Per germline, CDR1 GTSNPN and CDR2 SVGIG (reference sequence). The CDR3, as DNA: TGTGCCTGGAGTAGGGCCTTTACTTCCTACGAGCAGTACTTC. Protein sequence: CAWSRAFTSYEQYF.

A word on this clonotype: A junction boundary mismatches the germline segment, possibly from a read error. The chain links TRBV6-5 to TRBJ2-2; a weak D match, TRBD2 (5 bases). This CDR3 is 15 amino acids long. Germline V gene sequence: CDR1 MNHEY, CDR2 SVGAGI. Here the CDR3 reads CASSYWRANTGEPFF. CDR3 nucleotide sequence: TGTGCCAGCAGTTATTGGAGAGCGAACACCGGGGAGCCGTTTTTT.

This clonotype was counted at least ten times. The chain is built from TRBV7-9 and TRBJ2-7; TRBD2 matches 9 bases. V lost 4 bases and J lost 4; bases outside the gene matches: 11. The CDR3 loop spans 16 amino acids. Germline loops: CDR1 SEHNR, CDR2 FQNEAQ (reference sequence). CDR3 sequence: CASSSSTSGQGYEQYF. DNA of the CDR3: TGTGCCAGCAGCTCGTCTACTAGCGGGCAGGGGTACGAGCAGTACTTC. Full variable domain (outside the CDR3, taken from reference TRBV7-9 and TRBJ2-7): DTGVSQNPRHKITKRGQNVTFRCDPISEHNRLYWYRQTLGQGPEFLTYFQNEAQLEKSRLLSDRFSAERPKGSFSTLEIQRTEQGDSAMYLCASSSSTSGQGYEQYFGPGTRLTVT.

This clonotype occurred a few times. This chain links TRBV9 with TRBJ1-1, with TRBD1 matching 7 bases. CDR1 SGDLS and CDR2 YYNGEE come from the germline V gene. There are 13 residues in the CDR3. V dropped 0 bases and J dropped 6; count of bases not matched to a gene: 2. CDR3 nucleotide sequence: TGTGCCAGCAGCGTAGGACAGGGTCCTGAAGCTTTCTTT. The encoded protein is CASSVGQGPEAFF.

The chain has TRBV7-6 and TRBJ2-1; 9 bases fit TRBD2. The CDR3 has 15 amino acids. Unmatched junction bases numbered 12, after V lost 5 bases and J lost 10 bases. The germline V gene encodes CDR1 SGHVS and CDR2 FNYEAQ. CDR3: CASSPNSGTSREQFF. The CDR3 bases are TGTGCCAGCAGCCCGAACTCCGGGACTAGCAGAGAGCAGTTCTTC.

In regard to this clonotype: This clone may be a read error of a much larger clone one base away. The rearrangement links TRBV5-5 to TRBJ2-7, with 8 bases lining up with TRBD2. The CDR3 consists of 15 residues. Germline values: CDR1 SGHKS, CDR2 YYEKEE (reference sequence). CDR3 DNA: TGTGCCAGCAGCCGGGGTAGCGGGATAACCTACGAGCAGTGCTTC. Its protein is CASSRGSGITYEQCF.

The chain carries TRBV6-5 and TRBJ2-1; 10 nucleotides agree with TRBD2. The V and J ends lost 0 bases and 6 bases, in that order; junction bases with no gene match: 5. Germline V CDR1 and CDR2: MNHEY, SVGAGI. This CDR3 contains 16 residues. The CDR3 DNA reads as TGTGCCAGCAGTTACTCCAGCGGGAGGGCCCCCAATGAGCAGTTCTTC. Encoded protein: CASSYSSGRAPNEQFF.

This clonotype came up a few times. The chain recombines TRBV27 with TRBJ2-3; 10 nucleotides line up with TRBD1. The J segment lost 6 bases and the V segment lost 6 bases, leaving 12 bases of the junction unmatched. Germline values: CDR1 MNHEY, CDR2 SMNVEV (reference sequence). The CDR3 totals 16 residues. In DNA, the CDR3 is TGTGCCAGCAGCAGTTGGGACAGGGGTGTCTGGGATACGCAGTATTTT. Amino acids: CASSSWDRGVWDTQYF.

As to this clonotype: The germline gene is not matched at one end of the junction; a read error may be the cause. The chain links TRBV19 to TRBJ1-4; tentative D call: TRBD1 (6 bases). CDR1 and CDR2 (germline): LNHDA, SQIVND (reference sequence). The CDR3 extends over 15 amino acids. The CDR3 region has the DNA TGTGTCAGTACCCCGTCCGGGGGGCTTTATGAAAAACTGTTTTTT. Protein product: CVSTPSGGLYEKLFF.